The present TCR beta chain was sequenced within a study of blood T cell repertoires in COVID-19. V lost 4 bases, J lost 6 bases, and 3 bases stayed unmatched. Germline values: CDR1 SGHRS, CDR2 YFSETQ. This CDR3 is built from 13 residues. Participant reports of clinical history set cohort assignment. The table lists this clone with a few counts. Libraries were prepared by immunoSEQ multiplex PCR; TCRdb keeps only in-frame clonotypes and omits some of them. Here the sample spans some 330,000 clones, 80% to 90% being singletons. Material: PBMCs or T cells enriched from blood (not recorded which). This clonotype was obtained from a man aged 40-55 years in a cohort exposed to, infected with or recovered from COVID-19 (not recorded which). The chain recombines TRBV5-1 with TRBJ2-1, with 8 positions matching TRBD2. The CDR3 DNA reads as TGCGCCAGCAGCCGTACTAGCGGCAATGAGCAGTTCTTC. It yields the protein CASSRTSGNEQFF. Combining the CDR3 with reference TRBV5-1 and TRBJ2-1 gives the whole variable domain KAGVTQTPRYLIKTRGQQVTLSCSPISGHRSVSWYQQTPGQGLQFLFEYFSETQRNKGNFPGRFSGRQFSNSRSEMNVSTLELGDSALYLCASSRTSGNEQFFGPGTRLTVL.